This T cell receptor (beta chain) was retrieved from a study of shared clonotypes between healthy human individuals. At the level of the study: Every donor yielded three CD4 naive, three CD4 memory, two CD8 naive and one CD8 memory plate. Study-wide results and caveats: About 5% of naive CD4 clonotypes were common to a few donors. Rarefaction showed sorted-subset sequencing was incomplete despite large depth.

Note on this clone: Antigen: not known.

Naive CD8 isolation took CD45RO-negative cells positively selected for CCR7 and excluded terminally differentiated effector memory CD45RA+ cells. The germline CDR1 and CDR2 sequences are MDHEN and SYDVKM. The trim removed 7 bases at V and 2 bases at J, leaving 3 bases unmatched. The CDR3 is made up of 13 amino acids. Original processing methods: Junction-only sequences without quality scores were provided by ImmunoSEQ, so filtering was different. TCRdb keeps only in-frame clones here, not all; method: immunoSEQ multiplex PCR. The DNA gave D and trimming, while V, J and clone size come from that table. The sample holds about 2.1 million clones, approximately 94% seen once.

The sequence was collected from a man younger than 35 in good health. Some clones in this sample may be carry-over from other donors' samples. The source material was naive CD8+ T cells from PBMCs. The chain employs TRBV28 and TRBJ2-7, with 9 positions matching TRBD2. CDR3 sequence: CASKGLAAYEQYF. The CDR3 DNA reads TGTGCCAGCAAGGGACTAGCCGCCTACGAGCAGTACTTC. The variable domain in full, completed from reference TRBV28 and TRBJ2-7, reads DVKVTQSSRYLVKRTGEKVFLECVQDMDHENMFWYRQDPGLGLRLIYFSYDVKMKEKGDIPEGYSVSREKKERFSLILESASTNQTSMYLCASKGLAAYEQYFGPGTRLTVT.